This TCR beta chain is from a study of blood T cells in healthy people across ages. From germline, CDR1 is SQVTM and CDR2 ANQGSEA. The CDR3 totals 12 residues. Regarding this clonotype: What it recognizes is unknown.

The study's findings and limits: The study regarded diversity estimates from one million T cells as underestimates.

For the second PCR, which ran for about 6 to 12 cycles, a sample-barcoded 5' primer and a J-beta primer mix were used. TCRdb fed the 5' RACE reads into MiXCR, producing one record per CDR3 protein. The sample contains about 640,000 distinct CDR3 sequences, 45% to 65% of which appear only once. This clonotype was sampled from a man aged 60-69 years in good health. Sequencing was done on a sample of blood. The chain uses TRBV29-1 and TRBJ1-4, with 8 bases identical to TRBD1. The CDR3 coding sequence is TGCTGCTTCAGGGGGCCTAATGAAAAACTGTTTTTT. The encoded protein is CCFRGPNEKLFF.